These T cell receptor beta chains were read from a single sample in a study of graft-versus-host responses after intestinal transplantation. The table came from immunoSEQ multiplex PCR; TCRdb's copy has only in-frame clones and leaves some out. Found here are roughly 89,000 clones, around nine tenths of them singletons; the top ten hold 0.17%. For these receptors, no antigen is known. Sequenced here: unstimulated CD4+ T cells sorted from spleen or lymph node cells, sampled before intestinal transplant. These receptors were collected from a human donor who received an intestinal transplant. Each CDR3 is given with its conserved first and last residue. The D gene is left open where the match is weak.

NA	TRBV5-4	TRBJ2-5	CASSFLGGRETQYF
NA	TRBV7-2	TRBJ2-1	CASSLGGRLLNNEQFF
TRBD2	TRBV30	TRBJ2-1	CAWSAPSIRSGRGASYNEQFF
NA	TRBV5-1	TRBJ2-2	CASSLGSANTGELFF
TRBD1	TRBV6-5	TRBJ2-4	CASSSGTGGGIQYF
TRBD1	TRBV10-1	TRBJ1-2	CASSGQGFDGYTF
TRBD2	TRBV5-1	TRBJ2-1	CASSVTLAGGPIEQFF
NA	TRBV16	TRBJ1-4	CASSQLDRTNEKLFF
NA	TRBV19	TRBJ1-1	CASSIGTEARTEAFF
TRBD1	TRBV18	TRBJ2-3	CASSPRQGGVDTQYF
TRBD1	TRBV30	TRBJ1-5	CAWAGDRGGFDQPQHF
TRBD1	TRBV25-1	TRBJ1-1	CASSDPRTQGDTEAFF
TRBD2	TRBV2	TRBJ2-1	CASSERGAGGQNEQFF
TRBD1	TRBV29-1	TRBJ1-2	CSVEDTGANYGYTF
NA	TRBV18	TRBJ2-3	CASSPRYAGSSTDTQYF
TRBD1	TRBV7-2	TRBJ1-2	CASSSQGVRGYTF
NA	TRBV5-1	TRBJ2-3	CASSLPGDTQYF
TRBD1	TRBV5-1	TRBJ2-1	CASSYAGQGSNEQFF
NA	TRBV19	TRBJ2-2	CASSAGLTGELFF
NA	TRBV28	TRBJ2-1	CASSLLPDYNEQFF
NA	TRBV19	TRBJ1-1	CASRITGQGFDTEAFF
NA	TRBV6-4	TRBJ2-6	CASSDGQHGGANVLTF
NA	TRBV4-1	TRBJ2-1	CASSQVRGEYNEQFF
TRBD2	TRBV11-2	TRBJ2-1	CASSLDVSGGGNEQFF
NA	TRBV18	TRBJ2-1	CASSPQRQGSSYNEQFF
NA	TRBV6-5	TRBJ1-4	CASRETGTSNEKLFF
TRBD2	TRBV2	TRBJ2-1	CASSVGTSVNEQFF
NA	TRBV5-1	TRBJ2-3	CASSFRGGTDTQYF
TRBD1	TRBV28	TRBJ1-1	CASTQADRLNTEAFF
TRBD1	TRBV6-1	TRBJ2-5	CASRNRGSKETQYF
TRBD1	TRBV7-9	TRBJ2-2	CASSLDRGSSGELFF
NA	TRBV4-2	TRBJ1-1	CASSQDRYRVVAEAFF
NA	TRBV5-1	TRBJ2-5	CASSLVRAGGSQYF
NA	TRBV5-1	TRBJ2-5	CASRAGVRETQYF
TRBD2	TRBV5-1	TRBJ2-3	CASSRGIAGGPDTQYF
NA	TRBV5-6	TRBJ2-7	CASSFQGLLTYEQYF
NA	TRBV5-8	TRBJ2-7	CASSFRRGPYEQYF
TRBD2	TRBV4-2	TRBJ2-3	CASSGSGTSGGASADTQYF
TRBD1	TRBV5-4	TRBJ1-3	CASRIDRGHTIYF
TRBD1	TRBV7-2	TRBJ2-7	CASSLGSGTGAYEQYF
TRBD2	TRBV6-5	TRBJ2-7	CASSPYSGRGYEQYF